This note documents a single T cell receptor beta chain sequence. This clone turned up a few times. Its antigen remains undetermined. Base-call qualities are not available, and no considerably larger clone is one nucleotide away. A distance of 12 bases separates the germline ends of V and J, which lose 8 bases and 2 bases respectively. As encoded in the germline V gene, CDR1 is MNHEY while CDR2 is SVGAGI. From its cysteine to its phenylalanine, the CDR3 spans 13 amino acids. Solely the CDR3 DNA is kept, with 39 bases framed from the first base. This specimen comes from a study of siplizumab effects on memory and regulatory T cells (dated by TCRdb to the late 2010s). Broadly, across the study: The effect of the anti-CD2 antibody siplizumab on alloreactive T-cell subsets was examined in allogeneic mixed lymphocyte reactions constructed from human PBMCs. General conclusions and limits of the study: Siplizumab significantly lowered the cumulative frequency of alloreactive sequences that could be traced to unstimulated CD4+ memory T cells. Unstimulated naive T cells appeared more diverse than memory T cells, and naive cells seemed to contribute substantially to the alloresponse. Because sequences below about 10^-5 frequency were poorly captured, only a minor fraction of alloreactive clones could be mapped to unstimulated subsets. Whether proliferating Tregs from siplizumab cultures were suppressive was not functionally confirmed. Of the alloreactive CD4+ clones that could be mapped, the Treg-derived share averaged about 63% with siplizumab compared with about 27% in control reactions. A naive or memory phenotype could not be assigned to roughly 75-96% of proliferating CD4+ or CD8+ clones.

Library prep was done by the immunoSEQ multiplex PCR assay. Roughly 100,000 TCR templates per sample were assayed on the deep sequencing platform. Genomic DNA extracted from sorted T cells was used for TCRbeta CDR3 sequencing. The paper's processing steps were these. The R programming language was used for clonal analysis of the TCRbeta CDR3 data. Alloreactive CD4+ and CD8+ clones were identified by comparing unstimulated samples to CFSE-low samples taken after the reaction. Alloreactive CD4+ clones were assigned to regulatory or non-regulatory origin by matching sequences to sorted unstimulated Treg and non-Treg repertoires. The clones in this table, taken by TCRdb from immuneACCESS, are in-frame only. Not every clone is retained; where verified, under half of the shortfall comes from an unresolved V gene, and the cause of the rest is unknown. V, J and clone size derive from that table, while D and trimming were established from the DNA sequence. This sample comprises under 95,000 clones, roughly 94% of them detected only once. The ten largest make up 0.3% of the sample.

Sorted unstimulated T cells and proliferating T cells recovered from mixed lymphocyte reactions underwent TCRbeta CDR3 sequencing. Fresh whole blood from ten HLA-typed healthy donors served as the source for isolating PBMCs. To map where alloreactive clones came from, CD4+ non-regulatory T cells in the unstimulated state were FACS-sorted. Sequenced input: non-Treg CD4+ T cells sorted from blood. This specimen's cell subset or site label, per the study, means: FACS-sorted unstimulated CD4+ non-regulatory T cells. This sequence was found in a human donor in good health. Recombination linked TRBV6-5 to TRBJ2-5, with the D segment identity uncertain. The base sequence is TGTGCCAGCCGCCCCGGCGGTCAAGAGACCCAGTACTTC. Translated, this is CASRPGGQETQYF.